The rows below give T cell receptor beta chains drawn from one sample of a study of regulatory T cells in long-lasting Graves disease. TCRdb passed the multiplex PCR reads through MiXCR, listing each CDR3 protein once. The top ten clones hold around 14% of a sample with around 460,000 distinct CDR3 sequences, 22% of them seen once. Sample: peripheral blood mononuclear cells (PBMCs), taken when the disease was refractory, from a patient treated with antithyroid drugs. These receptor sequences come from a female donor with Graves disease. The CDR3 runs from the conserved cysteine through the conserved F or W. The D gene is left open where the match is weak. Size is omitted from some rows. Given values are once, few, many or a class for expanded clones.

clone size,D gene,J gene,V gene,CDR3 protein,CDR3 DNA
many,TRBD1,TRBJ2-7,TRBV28,CASSPTTGQGRFYEQYF,TGTGCCAGCAGCCCTACCACGGGACAGGGCAGGTTCTACGAGCAGTACTTC
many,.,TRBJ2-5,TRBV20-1,CSAPPGRLGETQYF,TGCAGTGCCCCGCCGGGCCGACTTGGAGAGACCCAGTACTTC
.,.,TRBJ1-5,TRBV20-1,CSASGAGRGFNQPQHF,TGCAGTGCTAGCGGCGCAGGTCGGGGATTTAATCAGCCCCAGCATTTT
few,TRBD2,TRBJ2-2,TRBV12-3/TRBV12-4,CASRGVAGGPGTGELFF,TGTGCCAGCAGAGGAGTAGCGGGGGGGCCTGGCACCGGGGAGCTGTTTTTT
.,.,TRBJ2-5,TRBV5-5,CASSWPGGSGETQYF,TGTGCCAGCAGCTGGCCGGGGGGCAGCGGGGAGACCCAGTACTTC
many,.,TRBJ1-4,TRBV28,CASRGGGAATNEKLFF,TGTGCCAGCAGGGGGGGAGGCGCTGCAACTAATGAAAAACTGTTTTTT
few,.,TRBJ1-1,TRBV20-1,CSALTIRMATEAFF,TGCAGTGCTCTCACGATCCGGATGGCCACTGAAGCTTTCTTT
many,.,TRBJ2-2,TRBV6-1,CASSPHPPMNTGELFF,TGTGCCAGCAGTCCTCACCCACCCATGAACACCGGGGAGCTGTTTTTT
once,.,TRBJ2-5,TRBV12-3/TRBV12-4,CASSRGTNQETQYF,TGTGCCAGCAGCCGCGGGACAAACCAAGAGACCCAGTACTTC
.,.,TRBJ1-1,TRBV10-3,CAISEHQINTEAFF,TGTGCCATCAGTGAGCATCAAATAAACACTGAAGCTTTCTTT
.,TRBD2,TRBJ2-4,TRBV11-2,CASRVGLAGGRGKNIQYF,TGTGCCAGCAGGGTGGGACTAGCGGGAGGTAGAGGGAAAAACATTCAGTACTTC
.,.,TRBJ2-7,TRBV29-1,CSVAGQTPYEQYF,TGCAGCGTTGCGGGGCAAACCCCATACGAGCAGTACTTC
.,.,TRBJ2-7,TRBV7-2,CASSRDPGLVEQYF,TGTGCCAGCAGCCGGGATCCGGGGCTGGTTGAGCAGTACTTC
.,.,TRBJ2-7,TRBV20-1,CSARSYGETSYEQYF,TGCAGTGCTAGGAGCTACGGAGAGACTTCCTACGAGCAGTACTTC
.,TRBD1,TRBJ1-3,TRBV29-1,CSVQGESGNTIYF,TGCAGCGTCCAGGGGGAATCTGGAAACACCATATATTTT
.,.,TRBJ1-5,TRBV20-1,CSANRQEARQPQHF,TGCAGTGCTAACCGACAGGAGGCGAGGCAGCCCCAGCATTTT
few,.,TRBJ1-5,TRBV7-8,CASSRRRVILPQHF,TGTGCCAGCAGCCGCAGACGGGTAATCTTGCCCCAGCATTTT
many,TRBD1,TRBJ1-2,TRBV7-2,CASSLAGTGQNYGYTF,TGTGCCAGCAGCTTAGCAGGGACAGGCCAGAACTATGGCTACACCTTC
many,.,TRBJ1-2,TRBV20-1,CSAGAAGYTF,TGCAGTGCTGGGGCGGCAGGATACACCTTC
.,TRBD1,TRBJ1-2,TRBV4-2,CASSQQTGGWYGYTF,TGTGCCAGCAGCCAGCAGACAGGGGGCTGGTACGGCTACACCTTC
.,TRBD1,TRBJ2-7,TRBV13,CASSYRDRGTYEQYF,TGTGCCAGCAGCTACCGGGACAGGGGGACCTACGAGCAGTACTTC
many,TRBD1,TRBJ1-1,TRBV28,CASSLSRTGGGNTEAFF,TGTGCCAGCAGTTTATCCCGGACAGGGGGCGGGAACACTGAAGCTTTCTTT
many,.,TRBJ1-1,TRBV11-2,CASSAGSLNTEAFF,TGTGCCAGCAGCGCGGGCAGCCTGAACACTGAAGCTTTCTTT
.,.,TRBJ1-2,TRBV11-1,CASSPVTSSNYGYTF,TGTGCCAGCAGCCCCGTGACGTCCTCTAACTATGGCTACACCTTC
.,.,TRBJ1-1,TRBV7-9,CASSLAAEGETEAFF,TGTGCCAGCAGCTTAGCTGCTGAAGGGGAGACTGAAGCTTTCTTT
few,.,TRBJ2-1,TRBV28,CASSPPGAQGYNEQFF,TGTGCCAGCAGTCCGCCCGGGGCGCAGGGATACAATGAGCAGTTCTTC
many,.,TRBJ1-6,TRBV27,CASSGGAGILSSYNSPLHF,TGTGCCAGCAGTGGAGGGGCGGGAATCCTGAGTTCCTATAATTCACCCCTCCACTTT